The T cell receptor beta chain described here comes from a study of T cells in Graves' hyperthyroidism and ophthalmopathy. Overall study: The blood sample was taken at first diagnosis, before treatment began. Study-wide points: It was a median roughly 6.5 months before onset that the model predicted ophthalmopathy. A 13 V-J model separated ophthalmopathy from stable hyperthyroidism.

Per germline, CDR1 SGHNT and CDR2 YYREEE (reference sequence). V was cut by 2 bases and J by 1 base, with 9 bases left in between. This CDR3 spans 15 amino acids. The table lists this clonotype with many counts. What it binds is unknown. Amplification targeted TCR beta CDR3 regions from RNA transcripts. TCR CDR3 underwent first-round RT-PCR with the HTBI primer set. In TCRdb, the multiplex PCR reads were re-called with MiXCR into one record per CDR3 protein. Found here are around 300,000 distinct CDR3 sequences, roughly 15% of them singletons; the top ten hold about 37%. The clonotype originates from a woman between 40 and 55 years old with Graves' ophthalmopathy. The sequenced sample was blood. The chain links TRBV5-4 to TRBJ2-2; D is ambiguous. The CDR3 coding sequence is TGTGCCAGCAGCTTTGGAGTTGGGAACACCGGGGAGCTGTTTTTT. Its protein product is CASSFGVGNTGELFF. The full variable domain, completed using reference TRBV5-4 and TRBJ2-2, is ETGVTQSPTHLIKTRGQQVTLRCSSQSGHNTVSWYQQALGQGPQFIFQYYREEENGRGNFPPRFSGLQFPNYSSELNVNALELDDSALYLCASSFGVGNTGELFFGEGSRLTVL.